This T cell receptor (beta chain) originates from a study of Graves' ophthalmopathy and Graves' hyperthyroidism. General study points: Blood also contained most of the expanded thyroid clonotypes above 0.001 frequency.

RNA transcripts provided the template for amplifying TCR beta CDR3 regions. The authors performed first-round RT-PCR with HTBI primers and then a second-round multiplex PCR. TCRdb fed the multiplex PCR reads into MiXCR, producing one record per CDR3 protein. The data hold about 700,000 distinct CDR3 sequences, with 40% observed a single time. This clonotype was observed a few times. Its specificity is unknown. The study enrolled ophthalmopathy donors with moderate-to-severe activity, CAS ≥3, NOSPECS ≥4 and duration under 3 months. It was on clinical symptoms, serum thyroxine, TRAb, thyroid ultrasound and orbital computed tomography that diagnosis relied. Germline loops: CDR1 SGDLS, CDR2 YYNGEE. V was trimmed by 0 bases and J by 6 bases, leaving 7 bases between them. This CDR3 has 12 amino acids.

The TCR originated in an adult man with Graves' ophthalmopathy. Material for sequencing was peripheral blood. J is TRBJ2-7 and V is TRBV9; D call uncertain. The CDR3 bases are TGTGCCAGCAGCGTAGAAGGGTCCGAGCAGTACTTC. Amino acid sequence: CASSVEGSEQYF.